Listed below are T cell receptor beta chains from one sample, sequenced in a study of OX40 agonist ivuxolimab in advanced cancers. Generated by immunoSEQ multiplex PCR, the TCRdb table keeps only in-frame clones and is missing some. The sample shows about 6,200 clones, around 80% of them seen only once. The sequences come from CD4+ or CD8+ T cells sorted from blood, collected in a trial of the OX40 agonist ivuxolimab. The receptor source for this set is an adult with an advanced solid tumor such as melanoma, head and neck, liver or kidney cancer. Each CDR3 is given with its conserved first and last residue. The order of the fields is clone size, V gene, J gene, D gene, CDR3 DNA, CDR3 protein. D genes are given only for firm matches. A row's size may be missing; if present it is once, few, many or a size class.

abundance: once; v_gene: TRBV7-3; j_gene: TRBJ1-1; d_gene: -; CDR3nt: TGTGCCAGCAGCCCGGGAGGCACTGAAGCTTTCTTT; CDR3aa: CASSPGGTEAFF
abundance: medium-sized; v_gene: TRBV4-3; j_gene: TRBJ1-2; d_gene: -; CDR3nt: TGCGCCAGCAGCCAAGAGCCCGTCGGGGGGAGCTATGGCTACACCTTC; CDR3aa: CASSQEPVGGSYGYTF
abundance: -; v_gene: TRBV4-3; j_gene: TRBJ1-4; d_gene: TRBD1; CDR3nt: TGCGCCAGCAGCCTCTCATATAGGACAGGGGTTTCCGAAAAACTGTTTTTT; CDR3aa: CASSLSYRTGVSEKLFF
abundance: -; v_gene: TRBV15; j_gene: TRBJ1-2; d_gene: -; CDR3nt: TGTGCCACCAGAGGAGACAGAGGCCCTAACTATGGCTACACCTTC; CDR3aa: CATRGDRGPNYGYTF
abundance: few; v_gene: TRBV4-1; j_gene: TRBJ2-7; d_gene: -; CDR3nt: TGCGCCAGCAGCCAAGGGGACGGATCCTACGAGCAGTACTTC; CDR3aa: CASSQGDGSYEQYF
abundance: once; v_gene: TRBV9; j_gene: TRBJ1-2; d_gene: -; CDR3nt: TGTGCCAGCAGCGTAGGGGGAGGGCGCTATGGCTACACCTTC; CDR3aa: CASSVGGGRYGYTF
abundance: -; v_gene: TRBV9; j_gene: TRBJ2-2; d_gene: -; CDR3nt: TGTGCCAGCACCACCGGCGGGGGCACGAACACCGGGGAGCTGTTTTTT; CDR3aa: CASTTGGGTNTGELFF
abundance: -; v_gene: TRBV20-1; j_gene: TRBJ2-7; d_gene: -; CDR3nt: TGCAGTGCTAGGGGGGGGCGCGAGCAGTACTTC; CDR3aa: CSARGGREQYF
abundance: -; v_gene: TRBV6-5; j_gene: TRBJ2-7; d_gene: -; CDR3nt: TGTGCCAGCAGCAGTATAGGCTCCGAGCAGTACTTC; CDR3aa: CASSSIGSEQYF
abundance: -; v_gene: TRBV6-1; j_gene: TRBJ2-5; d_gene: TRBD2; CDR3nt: TGTGCCAGCATGGGGGGAGGGGAGACCCAGTACTTC; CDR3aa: CASMGGGETQYF
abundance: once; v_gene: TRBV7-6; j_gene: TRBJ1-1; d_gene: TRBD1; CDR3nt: TGTGCCAGCAGCTCAGGACAGGGAGTCACTGAAGCTTTCTTT; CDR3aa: CASSSGQGVTEAFF
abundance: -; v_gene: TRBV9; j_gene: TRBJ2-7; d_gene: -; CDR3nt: TGTGCCAGCAGTCACGGTCCGAATTACGAGCAGTACTTC; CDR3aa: CASSHGPNYEQYF
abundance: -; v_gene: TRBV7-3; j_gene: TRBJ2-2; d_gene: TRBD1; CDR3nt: TGTGCCAGCAGTTGGACAGGGGTCACCGGGGAGCTGTTTTTT; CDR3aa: CASSWTGVTGELFF
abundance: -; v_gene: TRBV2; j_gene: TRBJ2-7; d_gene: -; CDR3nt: TGTGCCAGCAGTGAATGGGCTACTTATACCTACGAGCAGTACTTC; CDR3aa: CASSEWATYTYEQYF
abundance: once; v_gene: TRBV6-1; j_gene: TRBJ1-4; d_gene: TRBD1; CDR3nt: TGTGCCAGCAGTGCCGGGACAGAGAGTGAAAAACTGTTTTTT; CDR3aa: CASSAGTESEKLFF
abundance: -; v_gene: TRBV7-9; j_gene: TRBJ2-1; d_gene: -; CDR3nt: TGTGCCAGCAGCTATAAAGTGGACAATGAGCAGTTCTTC; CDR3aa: CASSYKVDNEQFF
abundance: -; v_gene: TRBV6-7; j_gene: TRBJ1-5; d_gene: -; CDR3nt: TGTGCCAGCAGTTACTCAGGCAGGGAAAGCAATCAGCCCCAGCATTTT; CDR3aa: CASSYSGRESNQPQHF
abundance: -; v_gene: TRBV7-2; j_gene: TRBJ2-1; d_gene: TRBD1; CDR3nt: TGTGCCAGCAGCTCGACAGGGGGTAATGAGCAGTTCTTC; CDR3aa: CASSSTGGNEQFF
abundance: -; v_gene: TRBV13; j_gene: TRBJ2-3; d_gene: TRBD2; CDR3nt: TGTGCCAGCAGCTCAACCGGGGGGATCGATACGCAGTATTTT; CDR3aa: CASSSTGGIDTQYF
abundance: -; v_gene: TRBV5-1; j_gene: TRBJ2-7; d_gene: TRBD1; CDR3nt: TGCGCCAGCAGCTTCCGACAGGGCGGGCTCCACGAGCAGTACTTC; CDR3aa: CASSFRQGGLHEQYF
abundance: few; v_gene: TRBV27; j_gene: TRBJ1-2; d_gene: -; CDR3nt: TGTGCCAGCAGTTCGATCGCTTCGGGAGGCTACACCTTC; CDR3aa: CASSSIASGGYTF
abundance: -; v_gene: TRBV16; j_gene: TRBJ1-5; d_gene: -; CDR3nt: TGTGCCAGCAGCCAATTTAGCAATCAGCCCCAGCATTTT; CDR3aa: CASSQFSNQPQHF
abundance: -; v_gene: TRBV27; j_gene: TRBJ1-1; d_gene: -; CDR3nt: TGTGCCAGCAGTCCACGACCCGGGGGGAACACTGAAGCTTTCTTT; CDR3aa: CASSPRPGGNTEAFF
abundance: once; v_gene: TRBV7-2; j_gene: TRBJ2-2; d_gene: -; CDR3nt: TGTGCCAGCAGCTTGCGCATCGCAGTGAGCACCGGGGAGCTGTTTTTT; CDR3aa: CASSLRIAVSTGELFF
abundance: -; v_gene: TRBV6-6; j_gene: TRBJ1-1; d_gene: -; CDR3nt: TGTGCCAGCAGTTACTCGGAGATGACTGAAGCTTTCTTT; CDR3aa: CASSYSEMTEAFF
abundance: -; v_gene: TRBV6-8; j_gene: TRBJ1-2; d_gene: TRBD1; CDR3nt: TGTGCCAGCAACCCACAGGGGGGGAATCTGGGCTACACCTTC; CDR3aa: CASNPQGGNLGYTF
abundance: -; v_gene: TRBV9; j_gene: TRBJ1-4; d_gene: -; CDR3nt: TGTGCCAGCAGCGCATCCGGGAGCCCCGTGGAAAAACTGTTTTTT; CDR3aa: CASSASGSPVEKLFF
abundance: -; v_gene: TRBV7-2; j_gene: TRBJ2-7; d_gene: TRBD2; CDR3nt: TGTGCCAGCAGTCGAAGCGGGGGTACCTACGAGCAGTACTTC; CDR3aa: CASSRSGGTYEQYF
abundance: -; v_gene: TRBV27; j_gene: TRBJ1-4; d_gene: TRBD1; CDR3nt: TGTGCCAGCAGTTTATGGACAGGGGCTAATGAAAAACTGTTTTTT; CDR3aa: CASSLWTGANEKLFF
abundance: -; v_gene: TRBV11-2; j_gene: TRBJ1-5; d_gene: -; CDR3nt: TGTGCCAGCAGCTTTCGCCGACAGGCGGGAGGCAATCAGCCCCAGCATTTT; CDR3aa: CASSFRRQAGGNQPQHF
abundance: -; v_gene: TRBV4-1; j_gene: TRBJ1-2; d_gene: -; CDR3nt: TGCGCCAGCAGCCAAGTGGTATATGGGGGGGATAACTATGGCTACACCTTC; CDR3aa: CASSQVVYGGDNYGYTF
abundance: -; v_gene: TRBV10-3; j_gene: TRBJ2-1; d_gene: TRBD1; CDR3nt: TGTGCCATCAGTGCGACAGGGGAGGATGAGCAGTTCTTC; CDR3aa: CAISATGEDEQFF
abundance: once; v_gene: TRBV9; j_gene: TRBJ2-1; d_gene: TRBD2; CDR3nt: TGTGCCAGTAGCGGGGGGACAGATTACAATGAGCAGTTCTTC; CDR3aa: CASSGGTDYNEQFF
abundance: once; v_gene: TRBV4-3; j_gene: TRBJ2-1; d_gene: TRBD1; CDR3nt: TGCGCCAGCAGCCCCGGCGGGGGACAGGGCGATGAGCAGTTCTTC; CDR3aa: CASSPGGGQGDEQFF
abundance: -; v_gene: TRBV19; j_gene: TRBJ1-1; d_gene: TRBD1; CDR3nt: TGTGCCAGTAGTCCATGGACAGGGGCGAGGGGCATGAACACTGAAGCTTTCTTT; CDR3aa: CASSPWTGARGMNTEAFF
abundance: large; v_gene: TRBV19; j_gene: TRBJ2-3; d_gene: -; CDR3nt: TGTGCCAGTAGTATCATCGGCCGAACTAGCACAGATACGCAGTATTTT; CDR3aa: CASSIIGRTSTDTQYF
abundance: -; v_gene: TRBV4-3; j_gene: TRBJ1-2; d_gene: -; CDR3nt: TGCGCCAGCAGCCACACCCGGGGCCTCTCGGGGGATGGCTACACCTTC; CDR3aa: CASSHTRGLSGDGYTF
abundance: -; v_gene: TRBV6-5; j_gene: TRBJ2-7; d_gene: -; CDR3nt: TGTGCCAGCAGTTATGGCGGCGAGCAGTACTTC; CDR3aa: CASSYGGEQYF
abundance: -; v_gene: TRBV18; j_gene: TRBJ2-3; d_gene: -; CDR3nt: TGTGCCAGCTCACCCGAACTAGGGGGGGCGAGCACAGATACGCAGTATTTT; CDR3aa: CASSPELGGASTDTQYF
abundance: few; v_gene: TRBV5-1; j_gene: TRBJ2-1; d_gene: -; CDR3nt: TGCGCCAGCAGCTTGGGTACGGAGCAGTTCTTC; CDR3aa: CASSLGTEQFF
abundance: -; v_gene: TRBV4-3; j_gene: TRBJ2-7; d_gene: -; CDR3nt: TGCGCCAGCAGCCAATTCGTCTCGGGGGCCTACGAGCAGTACTTC; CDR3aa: CASSQFVSGAYEQYF
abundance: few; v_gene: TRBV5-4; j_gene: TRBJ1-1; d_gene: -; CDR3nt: TGTGCCAGCAAAGCCGGGGGGCCCCGGAACACTGAAGCTTTCTTT; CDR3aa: CASKAGGPRNTEAFF
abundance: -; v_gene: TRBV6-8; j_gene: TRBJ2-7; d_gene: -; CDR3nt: TGTGCCAGCAGTGCAGGATACGAGCAGTACTTC; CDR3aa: CASSAGYEQYF
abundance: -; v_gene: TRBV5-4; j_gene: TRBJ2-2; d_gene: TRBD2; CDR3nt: TGTGCCAGCAGCCTGTCGACCCTAGCGGGGGGGTTTACCGGGGAGCTGTTTTTT; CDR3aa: CASSLSTLAGGFTGELFF
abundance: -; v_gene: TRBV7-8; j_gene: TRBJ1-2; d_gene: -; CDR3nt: TGTGCCAGCAGCTTAGCAGGGGTTGGCTATGGCTACACCTTC; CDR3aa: CASSLAGVGYGYTF